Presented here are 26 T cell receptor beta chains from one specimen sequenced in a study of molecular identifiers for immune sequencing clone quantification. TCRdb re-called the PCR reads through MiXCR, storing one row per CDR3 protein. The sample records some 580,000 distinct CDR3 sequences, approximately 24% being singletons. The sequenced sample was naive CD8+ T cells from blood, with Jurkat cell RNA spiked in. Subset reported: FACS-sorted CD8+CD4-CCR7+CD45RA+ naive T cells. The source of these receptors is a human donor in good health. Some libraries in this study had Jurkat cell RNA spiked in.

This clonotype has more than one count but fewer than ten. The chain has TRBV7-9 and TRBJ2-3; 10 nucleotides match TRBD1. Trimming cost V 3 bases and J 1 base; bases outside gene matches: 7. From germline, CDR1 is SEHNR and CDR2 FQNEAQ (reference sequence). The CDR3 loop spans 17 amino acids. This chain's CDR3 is CASSFGQGGMGTDTQYF. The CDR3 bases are TGTGCCAGCAGCTTTGGACAGGGGGGAATGGGCACAGATACGCAGTATTTT.

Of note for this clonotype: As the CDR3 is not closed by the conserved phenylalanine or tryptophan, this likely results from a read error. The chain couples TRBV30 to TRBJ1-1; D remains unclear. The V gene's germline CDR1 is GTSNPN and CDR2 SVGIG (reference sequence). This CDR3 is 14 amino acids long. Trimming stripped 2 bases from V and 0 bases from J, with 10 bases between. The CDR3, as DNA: TGTGCCTGGAGTCGTGTCAGGATGAACACTGAAGCTTTCATT. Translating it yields CAWSRVRMNTEAFI.

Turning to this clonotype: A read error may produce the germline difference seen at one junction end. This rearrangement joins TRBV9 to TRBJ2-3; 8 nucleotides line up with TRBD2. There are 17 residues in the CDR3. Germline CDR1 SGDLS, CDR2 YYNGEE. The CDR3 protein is CASSPEPSGRTLDTQCF. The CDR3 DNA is TGTGCCAGCAGCCCAGAACCCAGCGGGAGAACCCTAGATACGCAGTGTTTT. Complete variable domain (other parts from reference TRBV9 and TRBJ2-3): DSGVTQTPKHLITATGQRVTLRCSPRSGDLSVYWYQQSLDQGLQFLIQYYNGEERAKGNILERFSAQQFPDLHSELNLSSLELGDSALYFCASSPEPSGRTLDTQCFGPGTRLTVL.

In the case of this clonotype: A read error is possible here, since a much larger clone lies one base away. Here the CDR3 reads CDSSLGSSGSMGNEQFF. The CDR3 coding sequence is TGTGACAGCAGCTTAGGGTCGAGCGGGAGCATGGGCAATGAGCAGTTCTTC. The V call is TRBV7-9, the J call TRBJ2-1; 8 bases agree with TRBD2. The CDR3 has 17 residues. CDR1 and CDR2 from the germline V gene are SEHNR and FQNEAQ (reference sequence).

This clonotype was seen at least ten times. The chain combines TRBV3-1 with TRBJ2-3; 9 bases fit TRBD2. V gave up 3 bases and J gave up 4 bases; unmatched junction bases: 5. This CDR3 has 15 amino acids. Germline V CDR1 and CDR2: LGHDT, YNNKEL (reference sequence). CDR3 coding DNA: TGTGCCAGCAGCCAGGGACTAGCCGGGTCAGATACGCAGTATTTT. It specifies CASSQGLAGSDTQYF.

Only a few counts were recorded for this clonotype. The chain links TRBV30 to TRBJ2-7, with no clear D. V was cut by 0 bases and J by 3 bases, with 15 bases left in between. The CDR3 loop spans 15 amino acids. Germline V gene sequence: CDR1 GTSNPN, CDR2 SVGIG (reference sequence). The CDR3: CAWSVGTPIHYEQYF. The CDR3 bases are TGTGCCTGGAGTGTAGGAACTCCAATTCACTACGAGCAGTACTTC. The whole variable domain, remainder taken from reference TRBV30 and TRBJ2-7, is SQTIHQWPATLVQPVGSPLSLECTVEGTSNPNLYWYRQAAGRGLQLLFYSVGIGQISSEVPQNLSASRPQDRQFILSSKKLLLSDSGFYLCAWSVGTPIHYEQYFGPGTRLTVT.

CDR3 sequence reads: CASSSRGAGQETQYF. CDR3 nucleotides: TGTGCCAGCAGCTCACGGGGGGCGGGGCAAGAGACCCAGTACTTC. The chain carries TRBV13 and TRBJ2-5, with a possible D match to TRBD2 (7 bases). The ends were cut back, 4 bases at V and 2 bases at J, with 14 bases in the middle. From germline, CDR1 is PRHDT and CDR2 FYEKMQ (reference sequence). This CDR3 comprises 15 residues.

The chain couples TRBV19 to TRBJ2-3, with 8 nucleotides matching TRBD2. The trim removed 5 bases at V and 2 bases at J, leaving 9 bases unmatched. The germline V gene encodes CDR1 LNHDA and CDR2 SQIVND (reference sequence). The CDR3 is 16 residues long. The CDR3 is CASSVLLAGYTDTQYF. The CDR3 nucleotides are TGTGCCAGTAGTGTCCTCTTAGCGGGGTACACAGATACGCAGTATTTT.

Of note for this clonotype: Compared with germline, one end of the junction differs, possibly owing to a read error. CDR3 nucleotides: TGCGCCAGCAGTTCGAGGGACAGGGGGACGAGCACTGAAGCTTTCTTT. It yields the protein CASSSRDRGTSTEAFF. The chain joins TRBV12-3 or TRBV12-4 to TRBJ1-1; 11 nucleotides match TRBD1. This CDR3 has 16 residues.

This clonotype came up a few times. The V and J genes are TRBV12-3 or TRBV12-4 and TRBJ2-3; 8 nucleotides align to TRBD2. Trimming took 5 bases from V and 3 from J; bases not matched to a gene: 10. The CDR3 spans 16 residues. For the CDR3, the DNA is TGTGCCAGCAGTGCCTCAGCGGGAGCTTTAACAGATACGCAGTATTTT. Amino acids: CASSASAGALTDTQYF.

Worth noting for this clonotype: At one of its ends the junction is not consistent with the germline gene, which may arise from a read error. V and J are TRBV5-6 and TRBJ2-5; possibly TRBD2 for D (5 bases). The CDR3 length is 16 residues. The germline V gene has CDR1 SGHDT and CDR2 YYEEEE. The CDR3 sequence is CARSPQAVSYMETRYF. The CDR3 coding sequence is TGTGCCCGCAGCCCGCAAGCGGTCAGCTATATGGAGACCCGGTACTTC. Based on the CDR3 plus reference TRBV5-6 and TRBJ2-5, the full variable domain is DAGVTQSPTHLIKTRGQQVTLRCSPKSGHDTVSWYQQALGQGPQFIFQYYEEEERQRGNFPDRFSGHQFPNYSSELNVNALLLGDSALYLCARSPQAVSYMETRYFGPGTRLLVL.

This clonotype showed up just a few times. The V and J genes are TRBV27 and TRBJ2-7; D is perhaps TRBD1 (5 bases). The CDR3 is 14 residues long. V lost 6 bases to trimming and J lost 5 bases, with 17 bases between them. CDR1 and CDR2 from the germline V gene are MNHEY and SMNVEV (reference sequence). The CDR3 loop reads CASSLLTGFHEQYF. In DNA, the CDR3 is TGTGCCAGCAGCCTACTAACAGGATTCCACGAGCAGTACTTC.

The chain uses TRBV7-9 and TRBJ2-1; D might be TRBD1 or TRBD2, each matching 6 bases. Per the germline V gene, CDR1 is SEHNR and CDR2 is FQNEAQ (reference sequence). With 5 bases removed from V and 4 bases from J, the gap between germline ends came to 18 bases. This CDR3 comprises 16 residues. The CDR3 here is CASSKPGASGYNEQFF. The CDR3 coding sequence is TGTGCCAGCAGCAAACCGGGGGCCAGCGGATACAATGAGCAGTTCTTC.

In DNA, the CDR3 is TGCGCCAGCAGCCAACCTAGCGGGACCTTCACAGATACGCAGTATTTT. Its translation: CASSQPSGTFTDTQYF. The chain links TRBV4-3 to TRBJ2-3, with 9 bases aligning to TRBD2. CDR1 LGHNA and CDR2 YSLEER come from the germline V gene. V lost 2 bases to trimming and J lost 2 bases; unmatched junction nucleotides: 5. The CDR3 extends over 16 amino acids.

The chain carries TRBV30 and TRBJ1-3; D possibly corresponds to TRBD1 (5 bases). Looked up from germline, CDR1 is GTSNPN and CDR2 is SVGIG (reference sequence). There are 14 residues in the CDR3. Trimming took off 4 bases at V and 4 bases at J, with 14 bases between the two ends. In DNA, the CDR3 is TGTGCCTGGACCCTGGGGGTGTCCGGAAACACCATATATTTT. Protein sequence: CAWTLGVSGNTIYF. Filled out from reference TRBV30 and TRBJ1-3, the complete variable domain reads SQTIHQWPATLVQPVGSPLSLECTVEGTSNPNLYWYRQAAGRGLQLLFYSVGIGQISSEVPQNLSASRPQDRQFILSSKKLLLSDSGFYLCAWTLGVSGNTIYFGEGSWLTVV.

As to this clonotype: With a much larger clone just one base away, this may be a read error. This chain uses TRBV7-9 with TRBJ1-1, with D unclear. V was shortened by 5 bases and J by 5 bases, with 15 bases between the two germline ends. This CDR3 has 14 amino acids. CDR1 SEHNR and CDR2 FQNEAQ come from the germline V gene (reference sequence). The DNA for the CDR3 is TGTGCCAGCAGCATAGTAACATCGGGTACTGAAGCTTTCTTT. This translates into CASSIVTSGTEAFF.

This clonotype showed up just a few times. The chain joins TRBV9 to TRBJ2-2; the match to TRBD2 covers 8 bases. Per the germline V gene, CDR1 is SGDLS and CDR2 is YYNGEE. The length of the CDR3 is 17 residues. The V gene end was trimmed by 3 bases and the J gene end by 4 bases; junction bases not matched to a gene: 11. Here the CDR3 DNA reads TGTGCCAGCAGCGCCCATTTTGTAGCGGGATCCACCGGGGAGCTGTTTTTT. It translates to CASSAHFVAGSTGELFF.

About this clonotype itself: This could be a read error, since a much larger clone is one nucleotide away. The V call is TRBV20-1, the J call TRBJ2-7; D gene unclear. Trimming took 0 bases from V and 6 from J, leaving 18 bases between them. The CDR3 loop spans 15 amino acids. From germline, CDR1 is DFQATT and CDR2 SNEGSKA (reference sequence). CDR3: CSARDYRVSDLEQYF. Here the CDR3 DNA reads TGCAGTGCTAGAGATTACCGGGTCTCTGATCTCGAGCAGTACTTC.

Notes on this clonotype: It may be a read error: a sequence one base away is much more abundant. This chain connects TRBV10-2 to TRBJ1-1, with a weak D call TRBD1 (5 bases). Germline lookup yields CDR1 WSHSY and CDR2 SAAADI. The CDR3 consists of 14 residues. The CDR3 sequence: CASSDNYGGTEALF. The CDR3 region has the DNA TGCGCCAGCAGTGATAACTATGGGGGGACTGAAGCTCTCTTT.

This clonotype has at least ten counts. The CDR3 protein is CASSVPGPGVADTQYF. In nucleotides, the CDR3 is TGTGCCAGCAGCGTACCAGGGCCCGGAGTCGCAGATACGCAGTATTTT. This sequence joins TRBV9 and TRBJ2-3, with D perhaps matching TRBD1 (5 bases). This CDR3 has 16 residues. Trimming stripped 1 base from V and 4 bases from J, with 16 bases between. Germline V gives CDR1 SGDLS, CDR2 YYNGEE.

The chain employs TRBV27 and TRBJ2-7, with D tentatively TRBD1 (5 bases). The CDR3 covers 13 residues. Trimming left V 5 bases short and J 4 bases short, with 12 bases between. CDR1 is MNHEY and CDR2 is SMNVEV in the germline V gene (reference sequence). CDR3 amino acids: CASSITPGYEQYF. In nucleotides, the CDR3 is TGTGCCAGCAGTATTACCCCAGGGTACGAGCAGTACTTC.

CDR3: CASRIGHLSNQPQHF. The CDR3 DNA reads TGTGCCAGTAGGATCGGACATCTTAGCAATCAGCCCCAGCATTTT. This chain joins TRBV19 and TRBJ1-5; tentative D call: TRBD1 (5 bases). Germline lookup yields CDR1 LNHDA and CDR2 SQIVND (reference sequence). The V gene lost 6 bases and the J gene lost 0 bases, with 12 bases spanning the gap. The CDR3 extends over 15 amino acids.

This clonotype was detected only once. In DNA, the CDR3 is TGTGCCAGCAGCGGGGACAGGGAGGTTGCCGGGGAGCTGTTTTTT. Protein sequence: CASSGDREVAGELFF. The J gene is TRBJ2-2, the V gene TRBV6-1, with 9 bases lining up with TRBD1. Germline assignment: CDR1 MNHNS and CDR2 SASEGT. The CDR3 consists of 15 residues. J lost 6 bases, V lost 6 bases, and 8 bases had no gene match.

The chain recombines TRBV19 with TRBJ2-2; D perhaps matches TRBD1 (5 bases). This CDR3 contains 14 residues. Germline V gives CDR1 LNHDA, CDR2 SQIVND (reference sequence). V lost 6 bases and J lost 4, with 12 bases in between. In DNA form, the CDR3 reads TGTGCCAGTAGATTTGGGGCCGCCACCGGGGAGCTGTTTTTT. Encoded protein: CASRFGAATGELFF. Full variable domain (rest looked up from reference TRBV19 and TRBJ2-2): DGGITQSPKYLFRKEGQNVTLSCEQNLNHDAMYWYRQDPGQGLRLIYYSQIVNDFQKGDIAEGYSVSREKKESFPLTVTSAQKNPTAFYLCASRFGAATGELFFGEGSRLTVL.

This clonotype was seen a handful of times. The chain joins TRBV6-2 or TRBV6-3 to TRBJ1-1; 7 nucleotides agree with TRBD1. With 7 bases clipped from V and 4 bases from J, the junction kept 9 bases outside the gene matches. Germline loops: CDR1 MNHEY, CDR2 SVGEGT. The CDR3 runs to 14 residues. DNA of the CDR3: TGTGCCAGCAAATGGACAGGCGGTGGCACTGAAGCTTTCTTT. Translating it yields CASKWTGGGTEAFF.

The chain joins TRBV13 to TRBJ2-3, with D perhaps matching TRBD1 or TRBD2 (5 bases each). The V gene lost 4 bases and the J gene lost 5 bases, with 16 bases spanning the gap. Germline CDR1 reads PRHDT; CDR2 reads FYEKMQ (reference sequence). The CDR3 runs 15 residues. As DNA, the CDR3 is TGTGCCAGCAGCTCGGTCCGGGTGGGGGAAGATACGCAGTATTTT. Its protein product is CASSSVRVGEDTQYF. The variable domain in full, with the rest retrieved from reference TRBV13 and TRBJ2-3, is AAGVIQSPRHLIKEKRETATLKCYPIPRHDTVYWYQQGPGQDPQFLISFYEKMQSDKGSIPDRFSAQQFSDYHSELNMSSLELGDSALYFCASSSVRVGEDTQYFGPGTRLTVL.